This T cell receptor (beta chain) was retrieved from a study of long-term antiretroviral therapy in people with HIV. Samples were assayed with immunoSEQ v3.0 at survey level. Method: immunoSEQ multiplex PCR; TCRdb's copy keeps in-frame clones and lacks some. The repertoire has about 20,000 clones, 90% of them found once; the top ten carry roughly 8.4%. The germline V gene has CDR1 GTSNPN and CDR2 SVGIG (reference sequence). CDR3 length: 11 residues. V lost 3 bases to trimming and J lost 14 bases; unmatched junction nucleotides: 7. Study-wide results and limits: Drawn between the mid-2000s and the late 2010s, the blood was possibly obtained under older ART regimens. Within the repertoire, clones expanded before ART were dominant at all time points.

Donors needed at least one pre-ART PBMC sample plus at least two post-ART samples. This clone showed up just once. Its antigen is as yet unknown. The receptor was derived from a woman in her twenties or thirties with HIV. The genes are TRBV30 and TRBJ2-3, with TRBD1 matching 8 bases. The sequencing here drew on unsorted PBMCs, taken 4.2 to 4.5 years before starting antiretroviral therapy. The CDR3 DNA sequence: TGTGCCTGGAGGGACAGGGCCCTACCGTATTTT. Translation gives CAWRDRALPYF.